The next 20 T cell receptor beta chains were all read from a single sample in a study of T cells after yellow fever vaccination. Each CDR3 protein is one row after TCRdb ran MiXCR on the 5' RACE reads. Of about 400,000 distinct CDR3 sequences listed, more than 5.5% were seen once; the top ten hold approximately 15%. This specimen was PBMCs, taken 5 days after the yellow fever booster vaccination. The source is a man under 40 who received the YFV17D yellow fever vaccine.

There are many counts of this clonotype. This chain joins TRBV6-5 and TRBJ2-3; D is undetermined. The length of the CDR3 is 16 residues. Trimming stripped 2 bases from V and 2 bases from J, with 14 bases between. The germline gives CDR1 MNHEY, CDR2 SVGAGI. This CDR3 is CASSYGKGRYTDTQYF. In DNA, the CDR3 is TGTGCCAGCAGTTACGGGAAGGGCAGATACACAGATACGCAGTATTTT.

This rearrangement joins TRBV20-1 to TRBJ2-7, with TRBD2 identical over 9 bases. Trimming at V came to 3 bases and at J to 0 bases, leaving 3 bases not matched to a gene. Germline V lookup: CDR1 DFQATT, CDR2 SNEGSKA (reference sequence). The CDR3 loop spans 14 amino acids. CDR3 coding DNA: TGCAGTGCTAGGACTAGCGGTAGCTCCTACGAGCAGTACTTC. Translation gives CSARTSGSSYEQYF.

This clonotype was seen repeatedly, ten times or more. V and J are TRBV5-1 and TRBJ1-1, with D tentatively TRBD1 (6 bases). The germline CDR1 and CDR2 sequences are SGHRS and YFSETQ. The V and J ends lost 4 bases and 1 base respectively, with 11 bases between them. There are 14 residues in the CDR3. CDR3 amino acids: CASSQPGQNTEAFF. The CDR3 DNA reads TGCGCCAGCAGCCAGCCGGGACAGAACACTGAAGCTTTCTTT.

This chain links TRBV7-9 with TRBJ2-7, with 12 bases that match TRBD1. V dropped 8 bases and J dropped 5; count of bases not matched to a gene: 1. This CDR3 region has 12 residues. Germline V gives CDR1 SEHNR, CDR2 FQNEAQ (reference sequence). The CDR3 sequence: CASGTGGHEQYF. DNA of the CDR3: TGTGCCAGCGGGACAGGGGGCCACGAGCAGTACTTC.

This clonotype was counted many times. The chain couples TRBV5-6 to TRBJ2-2; 8 nucleotides match TRBD2. Trimming took 2 bases from V and 7 from J; bases not matched to a gene: 13. Germline CDR1 SGHDT, CDR2 YYEEEE. The CDR3 totals 17 residues. The CDR3 nucleotides read TGTGCCAGCAGCTTCCTCTTGGGAACAGCGGGAGACGGGGAGCTGTTTTTT. Translation gives CASSFLLGTAGDGELFF.

This clonotype was seen repeatedly, ten times or more. Mismatch with germline at one junction end may stem from a read error. V usage is TRBV20-1 and J usage is TRBJ2-3; 11 bases align to TRBD2. Germline V gives CDR1 DFQATT, CDR2 SNEGSKA (reference sequence). The CDR3 covers 17 residues. The CDR3, as DNA: TGCAGTGCCAGAGGGCCCCTCGGGACTAGCGGCTCACAGGCGCAGTATTTT. The encoded protein is CSARGPLGTSGSQAQYF.

This clonotype has at least ten counts. This chain links TRBV20-1 with TRBJ2-3, with 12 bases matching TRBD2. The J segment lost 2 bases and the V segment lost 4 bases, leaving 4 bases of the junction unmatched. CDR1 is DFQATT and CDR2 is SNEGSKA in the germline V gene (reference sequence). This CDR3 has 15 residues. DNA for the CDR3: TGCAGTGCTACCCTAGCGGGAGGGTCCACAGATACGCAGTATTTT. Its protein product is CSATLAGGSTDTQYF.

This sequence joins TRBV21-1 and TRBJ2-1; whether TRBD2, the table's D call, matches the DNA was not checked. TRBV21-1 is an annotated pseudogene. The CDR3 has 16 amino acids. The CDR3 loop reads CASSNEGTSRYNEQFF. The CDR3, as DNA: TGTGCCAGCAGCAATGAGGGGACTAGCAGGTACAATGAGCAGTTCTTC.

The chain has TRBV20-1 and TRBJ1-6; no clear D gene. This CDR3 region has 13 residues. The germline V gene encodes CDR1 DFQATT and CDR2 SNEGSKA (reference sequence). The ends were cut back, 0 bases at V and 6 bases at J, with 6 bases in the middle. CDR3 nucleotide sequence: TGCAGTGCTAGAGACGTTAGTAATTCACCCCTCCACTTT. This gives the protein CSARDVSNSPLHF.

This clonotype was recorded a few times. The V gene is TRBV18, the J gene TRBJ2-1; D call uncertain. From germline, CDR1 is KGHSH and CDR2 LQKENI. V lost 4 bases and J lost 8, with 12 bases in between. This CDR3 region has 13 residues. In nucleotides, the CDR3 is TGTGCCAGCTCACTCTCCAGGTCGGATGAGCAGTTCTTC. Protein: CASSLSRSDEQFF.

In this sample, this clonotype turned up a few times. This chain uses TRBV7-4 with TRBJ1-1; 8 bases match TRBD1. Germline CDR1 and CDR2: SGHVT and SQSDAQ. Trimming at V came to 2 bases and at J to 6 bases, leaving 8 bases not matched to a gene. There are 15 residues in the CDR3. CDR3 region: CASSLTRQGLPEAFF. The CDR3, as DNA: TGTGCCAGCAGCTTAACCCGACAGGGGTTGCCTGAAGCTTTCTTT.

This clonotype was observed a handful of times. The rearrangement joins TRBV12-3 or TRBV12-4 to TRBJ2-4, with TRBD2 as a possible D gene (6 bases). V was trimmed by 0 bases and J by 7 bases, leaving 10 bases between them. This CDR3 contains 14 residues. CDR3 in DNA: TGTGCCAGCAGTTTAGCAGGCCGGGGGAACATTCAGTACTTC. As protein: CASSLAGRGNIQYF.

This chain connects TRBV27 to TRBJ2-1; TRBD2 agrees at 16 bases. This CDR3 spans 20 amino acids. Germline V gene data show CDR1 as MNHEY and CDR2 as SMNVEV (reference sequence). The ends lost 9 bases at V and 7 bases at J; junction bases unmatched: 21. CDR3 coding DNA: TGTGCCAGTCGTGTAGTCTCCGGGACTAGCGGGAGGGGGGTGAGGAATGAGCAGTTCTTC. The encoded protein is CASRVVSGTSGRGVRNEQFF.

The chain recombines TRBV12-3 or TRBV12-4 with TRBJ2-2, with 13 bases aligning to TRBD2. The CDR3 runs 17 residues. J gave up 7 bases and V 5 bases, and 10 bases lay outside the gene matches. In DNA form, the CDR3 reads TGTGCCAGCAGTCTAACAGGACTAGCGGGAGTTGGCGGGGAGCTGTTTTTT. The encoded protein is CASSLTGLAGVGGELFF.

CDR3 sequence (DNA): TGTGCCAGCAGCCCCGGACTAGCGGGAGCCCCTGGGGCCAACGTCCTGACTTTC. As protein: CASSPGLAGAPGANVLTF. This chain joins TRBV4-2 and TRBJ2-6; TRBD2 aligns across 13 bases. V lost 4 bases and J lost 2; bases outside the gene matches: 5. Germline loops: CDR1 LGHNA, CDR2 YNFKEQ. This CDR3 spans 18 amino acids.

This chain links TRBV10-3 with TRBJ1-1; D possibly corresponds to TRBD1 (6 bases). The germline gives CDR1 ENHRY, CDR2 SYGVKD. V was pared by 4 bases and J by 0 bases, with 15 bases between. This CDR3 spans 16 amino acids. The CDR3 region is CAISGGEGVMNTEAFF. In DNA, the CDR3 is TGTGCCATCAGTGGAGGGGAGGGGGTCATGAACACTGAAGCTTTCTTT.

The count of this clonotype is one. The chain has TRBV6-1 and TRBJ2-2, with TRBD2 matching over 14 bases. Germline V gene sequence: CDR1 MNHNS, CDR2 SASEGT. The CDR3 loop spans 15 amino acids. The trim removed 6 bases at V and 6 bases at J, leaving 3 bases unmatched. As DNA, the CDR3 is TGTGCCAGCAGATCGGGACTAGCGGGAGCCGGGGAGCTGTTTTTT. This gives the protein CASRSGLAGAGELFF.

This clonotype was picked up many times. CDR3 loop: CASSLVRNTEAFF. The CDR3 nucleotides are TGCGCCAGCAGCTTGGTCAGAAACACTGAAGCTTTCTTT. This chain connects TRBV5-1 to TRBJ1-1; D not certain. CDR1 is SGHRS, CDR2 YFSETQ, per germline. Trimming removed 0 bases from V and 2 bases from J, with 5 bases in between. The CDR3 totals 13 residues.

This clonotype was detected ten times or more. The chain couples TRBV2 to TRBJ1-2; D is ambiguous. Trimming pared 4 bases from V and 1 base from J, leaving 13 bases between. Germline CDR1 SNHLY, CDR2 FYNNEI. The CDR3 contains 15 residues. The CDR3 sequence: CASSVAQLSNYGYTF. The DNA of the CDR3 is TGTGCCAGCAGTGTGGCACAGTTAAGTAACTATGGCTACACCTTC.

The chain joins TRBV5-4 to TRBJ2-2; 8 bases are a match to TRBD1. The germline V gene encodes CDR1 SGHNT and CDR2 YYREEE (reference sequence). Trimming took 4 bases from V and 2 from J; bases not matched to a gene: 7. The CDR3 contains 16 residues. The CDR3 DNA follows: TGTGCCAGCAGCCCGCAGGGGGCGTATAACACCGGGGAGCTGTTTTTT. It translates to CASSPQGAYNTGELFF.